This T cell receptor beta chain is drawn from a study of long-term antiretroviral therapy in people with HIV (dated by TCRdb to between 2021 and 2023). Looking at the study overall: The earliest samples were collected roughly a decade before the 2015 WHO recommendation for immediate ART, at a time when ART was usually postponed until CD4 counts fell. A retrospective serial study tested whether ART initiation and durable HIV suppression were associated with changes in peripheral blood TRB repertoire composition and diversity. A total of roughly 200 cryopreserved PBMC samples came from 25 to 35 adults with confirmed HIV infection and were collected serially over a mean of roughly six years (range 1-12). Among the approximately 27 participants with HIV, about a dozen were female. Test extractions of a monoclonal T-cell line alongside a few dozen polyclonal samples showed no cross-contamination during QIAcube processing. Results and caveats for the whole study, not just this receptor: No data were available on ART adherence, viral resistance or therapy changes, limiting inferences about post-ART repertoire changes. HIV repertoires had narrower CDR3 length ranges than controls, and the network structure suggested an antigen-experienced repertoire that shifted only slightly toward naive after ART. Because PBMC availability was limited, only the TCR beta chain was sequenced, with no alpha chain pairing. Samples dated from about 2003 to 2018, and the ART regimens used may be less effective than current ones. Starting ART was linked to a significant rise in TRB diversity, yet even after long-term ART the diversity remained significantly lower than in transplant donor controls. Expanded TRB clones identified before ART initiation dominated the repertoire at all time points, although this dominance fluctuated and declined in many PLHIV after ART. Because pre-ART samples had limited cell numbers, unsorted PBMC were profiled rather than sorted CD4+ and CD8+ T cells.

To be included, a participant needed at least one PBMC sample from before ART initiation plus at least two post-ART samples. All participants with HIV were treated in the United States of America. Before DNA extraction, cryopreserved samples of about 0.95-10 million PBMC were thawed and washed. At the time of the earliest PBMC sample, participants with HIV were aged between about 20 and 60 years. PBMC samples were contributed by each participant from 1-4 timepoints before ART initiation and 2-8 timepoints after ART initiation, with a median of 7 samples. Serial HIV viral load, CD4+ T-cell count, ART history and demographic data were obtained for every participant. Using a Qiagen kit on a QIAcube, genomic DNA was extracted from unsorted PBMC, with samples processed in batches of 12. With regard to this clone: Its target antigen remains unknown. The record has no base qualities; no much larger clone is one base away.

Sequencing of the TRB variable region was done with the immunoSEQ hsTCRB v3.0 assay at survey level resolution. The targeted TRB sequencing depth was roughly 40,000-55,000 T-cell genomes per sample. TRB libraries were pooled and sequenced on an Illumina MiSeq using a v3 150-cycle kit. As for the authors' bioinformatics: Repertoire analysis was run in R within a reproducible Nextflow workflow that covered QC, data transformation and analysis. LymphoSeq2, an R package for exploring AIRR-Seq data, was used to implement custom analyses. Several samples that produced fewer than 5000 total TRB sequences were removed, so 150 to 200 HIV repertoires were analyzed. Among the approximately 180 HIV repertoires that were kept, 59 were collected before ART initiation and roughly 130 were collected after ART initiation. Repertoires were downsampled to 5000 TRB nucleotide sequences, with summary statistics averaged over 100 downsampling iterations. The analysis kept only TRB sequences whose CDR3 regions were at least seven amino acids long. A Shannon entropy-derived clonality score and the Gini coefficient were used to measure diversity. In the repertoire networks, any two of the top 5000 CDR3 amino acid sequences were linked whenever the two sequences differed by an edit distance of one. Antigen specificity groups and MHC restriction were predicted for TRB CDR3 amino acid sequences with GLIPH2. Known CMV, EBV, HIV or tissue antigen associations were flagged by matching CDR3 amino acid sequences against VDJdb and McPAS-TCR. Pre-ART, post-ART and control groups were compared with Wilcoxon signed-rank tests and Holm-Bonferroni correction. As stored in TCRdb, this immuneACCESS dataset retains in-frame rearrangements with V and J assigned. A fraction of the clones does not appear; measured against another copy, unresolved V genes explain less than half of the discrepancy, and the remainder lacks a known reason. V, J and clone size reflect that table, while D and trimming were determined from the DNA. Present in this sample are roughly 17,000 clones, approximately 85% of which were seen just once. In total, the top ten clones hold roughly 8% of the sample.

Here the sequenced sample was unsorted PBMCs, taken at the start of antiretroviral therapy. The TCR comes from a man under 40 with HIV.

The nucleotide sequence reads as follows: TGTGCCAGCAGAAGGGGGAACTATGGCTACACCTTC. Its protein product is CASRRGNYGYTF. The receptor chain draws on TRBV6-5 and TRBJ1-2; a weak D assignment points to TRBD1 (6 bases agree). Trimming removed 6 bases from V and 2 bases from J, leaving 7 bases between the germline ends. The CDR3, from cysteine to phenylalanine, totals 12 residues. Only the CDR3 DNA is retained, 36 bases long and in frame from the first base. CDR1 and CDR2, per the germline V gene, are MNHEY and SVGAGI.